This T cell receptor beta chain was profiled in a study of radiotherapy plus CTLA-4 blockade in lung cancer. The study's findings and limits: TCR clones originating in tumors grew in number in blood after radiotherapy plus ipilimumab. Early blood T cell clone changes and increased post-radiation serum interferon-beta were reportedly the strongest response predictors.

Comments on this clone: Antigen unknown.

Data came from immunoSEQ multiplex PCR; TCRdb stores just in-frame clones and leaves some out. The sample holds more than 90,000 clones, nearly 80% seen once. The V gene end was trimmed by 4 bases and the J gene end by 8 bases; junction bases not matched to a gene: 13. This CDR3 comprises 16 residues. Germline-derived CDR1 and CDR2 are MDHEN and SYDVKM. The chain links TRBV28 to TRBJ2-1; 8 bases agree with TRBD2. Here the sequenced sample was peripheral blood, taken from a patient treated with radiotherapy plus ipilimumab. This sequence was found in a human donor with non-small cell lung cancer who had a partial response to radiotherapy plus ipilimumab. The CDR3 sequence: CASSSLFGRGGDEQFF. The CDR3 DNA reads TGTGCCAGCAGTTCCCTCTTCGGGAGGGGAGGGGATGAGCAGTTCTTC.